A single sample is the source of the 17 T cell receptor beta chains below, sequenced in a study of cytomegalovirus exposure and HLA in healthy donors. Primers: 60 Vbeta forward and 13 Jbeta reverse. Here immunoSEQ multiplex PCR was the method, and the copy in TCRdb shows in-frame clones only, minus some. In the table there are roughly 200,000 clones, 79% of which are singletons. Sample: PBMCs. The origin of the receptors is a young woman in good health and CMV-seropositive.

The chain recombines TRBV5-1 with TRBJ1-2; TRBD1 agrees at 8 bases. CDR3 size: 14 residues. V trimming: 2 bases; J trimming: 4 bases; junction bases outside the gene matches: 4. Germline assignment: CDR1 SGHRS and CDR2 YFSETQ. CDR3 bases: TGCGCCAGCAGCTTTGGGACAGGACCCTATGGCTACACCTTC. Translated: CASSFGTGPYGYTF.

The V and J genes are TRBV12-2 and TRBJ1-5. TRBV12-2 counts as a pseudogene. The CDR3 length is 15 residues. CDR3 DNA: TGTGCAAGTCGCTCCGGGGTGGGGTGGGGTCAGCCCCAGCATTTT. This gives the protein CASRSGVGWGQPQHF.

This chain links TRBV5-1 with TRBJ2-1, with TRBD2 identical over 11 bases. CDR3 length equals 15 residues. The germline V gene has CDR1 SGHRS and CDR2 YFSETQ. V shed 4 bases and J 7 bases; nucleotides not matched to a gene: 7. CDR3 DNA sequence: TGCGCCAGCAGCCTCACTAGCGGGGGATCAAATGAGCAGTTCTTC. Its translation is CASSLTSGGSNEQFF.

V usage is TRBV5-4 and J usage is TRBJ2-5; unclear D gene. There are 16 residues in the CDR3. V lost 0 bases, J lost 1 base, and 13 bases lay in between. The V gene's germline CDR1 is SGHNT and CDR2 YYREEE (reference sequence). The CDR3 DNA reads as TGTGCCAGCAGCTTGGCCGTTGGCAGAATCCAAGAGACCCAGTACTTC. It codes for CASSLAVGRIQETQYF.

The chain carries TRBV30 and TRBJ1-4, with D possibly matching TRBD1 (6 bases). Trimming left V 3 bases short and J 8 bases short, with 19 bases between. Per germline, CDR1 GTSNPN and CDR2 SVGIG (reference sequence). The CDR3 contains 15 residues. In DNA form, the CDR3 reads TGTGCCTGGAGCACCTCAACAGGGCTCGGGGAAAAACTGTTTTTT. Translating it yields CAWSTSTGLGEKLFF.

The J gene is TRBJ1-6, the V gene TRBV7-2; D possibly corresponds to TRBD1 (6 bases). The CDR3 is made up of 16 amino acids. Trimming removed 5 bases at V and 5 bases at J, with 16 bases between. CDR1 and CDR2 from the germline V gene are SGHTA and FQGNSA. The CDR3 reads CASSDTGSVDNSPLHF. CDR3 in DNA: TGTGCCAGCAGCGACACAGGGTCGGTAGATAATTCACCCCTCCACTTT.

The CDR3 DNA follows: TGCGCCAGCAGCTTGGTTTGGACTAGCGGTTACAATGAGCAGTTCTTC. Its protein is CASSLVWTSGYNEQFF. The chain carries TRBV5-1 and TRBJ2-1; 10 bases match TRBD2. Germline V gene lookup returns CDR1 SGHRS and CDR2 YFSETQ. V shed 0 bases, J shed 4 bases, and the junction held 4 bases outside the gene matches. This CDR3 has 16 residues.

The chain carries TRBV6-6 and TRBJ2-5; D is ambiguous. Germline V CDR1 and CDR2: MNHNY, SVGAGI (reference sequence). V was trimmed by 2 bases and J by 4 bases, leaving 2 bases between them. CDR3 length equals 11 residues. In DNA form, the CDR3 reads TGTGCCAGCAGTTACCGAGAGACCCAGTACTTC. Amino acids: CASSYRETQYF.

CDR3 protein: CASSVDRDRLYEQYF. In DNA, the CDR3 is TGTGCCAGCAGTGTCGACAGGGACCGCCTTTACGAGCAGTACTTC. This chain uses TRBV2 with TRBJ2-7; 7 positions agree with TRBD1. Trimming cost V 4 bases and J 4 bases; bases outside gene matches: 10. The CDR3 sequence is 15 residues long. The germline gives CDR1 SNHLY, CDR2 FYNNEI. The full variable domain, with the rest looked up from reference TRBV2 and TRBJ2-7, is EPEVTQTPSHQVTQMGQEVILRCVPISNHLYFYWYRQILGQKVEFLVSFYNNEISEKSEIFDDQFSVERPDGSNFTLKIRSTKLEDSAMYFCASSVDRDRLYEQYFGPGTRLTVT.

V and J are TRBV11-2 and TRBJ2-3; 8 bases map to TRBD2. The V segment lost 1 base and the J segment 3 bases; nucleotides outside the gene matches: 6. Germline CDR1 reads SGHAT; CDR2 reads FQNNGV. The CDR3 is made up of 16 amino acids. This CDR3 reads CASSLGSGGMTDTQYF. The CDR3 nucleotides are TGTGCCAGCAGCTTAGGCAGCGGGGGTATGACAGATACGCAGTATTTT.

This clone was picked up one time. DNA of the CDR3: TGCGCCAGCAGCCAACGCGCTTTAAGCACAGATACGCAGTATTTT. It codes for CASSQRALSTDTQYF. This sequence joins TRBV4-3 and TRBJ2-3; D is ambiguous. The V end was cut by 2 bases, the J end by 0 bases, with 9 bases between. Germline V gene sequence: CDR1 LGHNA, CDR2 YSLEER. The CDR3 loop spans 15 amino acids.

The CDR3 DNA reads TGTGCCAGCTCCGCGGAGTATCGGGGCTACACCTTC. Translated, it gives CASSAEYRGYTF. The chain carries TRBV18 and TRBJ1-2; D ambiguous. The CDR3 contains 12 residues. CDR1 is KGHSH and CDR2 is LQKENI in the germline V gene. V dropped 6 bases and J dropped 8 bases, with 13 bases sitting between them.

This clone was observed a single time. The rearrangement joins TRBV9 to TRBJ1-4; weak D call: TRBD1 (5 bases). Trimming shortened V by 0 bases and J by 4 bases, and 10 bases separated the two germline ends. The CDR3 spans 15 residues. The germline CDR1 and CDR2 sequences are SGDLS and YYNGEE. CDR3 nucleotides: TGTGCCAGCAGCGTAGCTTGGGGACTTAATGAAAAACTGTTTTTT. Its protein product is CASSVAWGLNEKLFF.

V gene TRBV4-1 combines with J gene TRBJ2-7, with D perhaps matching TRBD1 (5 bases). The CDR3 consists of 16 residues. CDR1 is MGHRA, CDR2 YSYEKL, per germline. V lost 0 bases and J 0 bases, leaving 12 bases between the germline ends. Here the CDR3 DNA reads TGCGCCAGCAGCCAAGAGCACAGGCTACTCTCCTACGAGCAGTACTTC. Its protein is CASSQEHRLLSYEQYF.

The chain links TRBV18 to TRBJ1-5, with no clear D. V lost 2 bases, J lost 6 bases, and 11 bases lay in between. Germline assignment: CDR1 KGHSH and CDR2 LQKENI. The CDR3 runs 14 residues. The CDR3 sequence: CASSPIGGFQPQHF. The CDR3 nucleotides read TGTGCCAGCTCACCAATCGGCGGGTTTCAGCCCCAGCATTTT.

This clone has only one observation. V gene TRBV4-1 combines with J gene TRBJ2-1, with D uncertain. Deletions cut 1 base from V and 0 bases from J, with 13 bases between. The length of the CDR3 is 17 residues. In germline, CDR1 is MGHRA, CDR2 YSYEKL. The CDR3 loop reads CASSQAPTFLSYNEQFF. The CDR3 coding sequence is TGCGCCAGCAGCCAAGCCCCCACTTTCCTCTCCTACAATGAGCAGTTCTTC.

The chain carries TRBV6-6 and TRBJ2-1, with TRBD2 identical over 12 bases. Germline CDR1 MNHNY, CDR2 SVGAGI (reference sequence). V lost 4 bases and J lost 6; bases outside the gene matches: 7. The CDR3 sequence is 16 residues long. CDR3 loop: CASSFLQGLAGNEQFF. The DNA of the CDR3 is TGTGCCAGCAGTTTTCTACAGGGACTAGCGGGCAATGAGCAGTTCTTC.